This TCR beta chain originates from a study of T-cell reconstitution after alpha-beta-depleted transplantation in children. The CDR3 loop spans 15 amino acids. Trimming cost V 5 bases and J 4 bases, with 12 bases left between them. There are many counts of this clonotype. Preparation of the TCRbeta library was carried out with unique molecular identifiers. One entry per CDR3 protein results from TCRdb running MiXCR on the PCR reads. The data contain 200,000 to 250,000 distinct CDR3 sequences, approximately 12% of them singletons. V is TRBV12-3 or TRBV12-4 and J is TRBJ1-6; possibly TRBD1 for D (5 bases). This TCR derives from a human donor who donated a stem cell graft to a child with acute lymphoblastic leukemia. The specimen comprised PBMCs from the stem cell graft donor, sampled from the stem cell graft. In DNA, the CDR3 is TGTGCCAGCAGTCCGCGTGGGACTTATAATTCACCCCTCCACTTT. Protein: CASSPRGTYNSPLHF.